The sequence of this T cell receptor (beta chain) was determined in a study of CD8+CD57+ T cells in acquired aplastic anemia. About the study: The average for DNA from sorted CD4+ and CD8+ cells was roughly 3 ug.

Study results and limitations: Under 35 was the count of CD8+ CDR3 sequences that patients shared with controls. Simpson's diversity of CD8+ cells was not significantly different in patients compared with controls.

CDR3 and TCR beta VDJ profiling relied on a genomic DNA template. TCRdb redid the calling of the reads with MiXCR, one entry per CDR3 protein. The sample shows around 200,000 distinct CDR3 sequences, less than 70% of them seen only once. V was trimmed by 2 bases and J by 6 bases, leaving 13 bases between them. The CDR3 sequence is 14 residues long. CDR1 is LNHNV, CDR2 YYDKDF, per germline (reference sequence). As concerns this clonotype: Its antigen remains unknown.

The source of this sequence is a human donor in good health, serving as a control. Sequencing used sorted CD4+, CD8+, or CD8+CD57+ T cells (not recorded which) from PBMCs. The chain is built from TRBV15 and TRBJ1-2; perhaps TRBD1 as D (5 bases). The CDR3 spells CATSRPGTLNGYTF. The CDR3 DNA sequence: TGTGCCACCAGCAGACCGGGGACCTTAAATGGCTACACCTTC.